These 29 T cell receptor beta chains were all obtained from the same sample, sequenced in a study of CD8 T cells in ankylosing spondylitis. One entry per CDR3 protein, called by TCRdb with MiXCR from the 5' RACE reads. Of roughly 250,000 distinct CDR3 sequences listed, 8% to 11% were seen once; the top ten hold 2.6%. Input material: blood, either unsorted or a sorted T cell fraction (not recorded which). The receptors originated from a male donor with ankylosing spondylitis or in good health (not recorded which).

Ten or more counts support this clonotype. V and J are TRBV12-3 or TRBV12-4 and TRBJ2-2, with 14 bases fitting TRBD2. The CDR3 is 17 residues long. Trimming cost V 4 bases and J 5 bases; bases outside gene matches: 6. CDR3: CASSSRTSGRQTGELFF. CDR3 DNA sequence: TGTGCCAGCAGTTCGAGGACTAGCGGGAGGCAAACCGGGGAGCTGTTTTTT.

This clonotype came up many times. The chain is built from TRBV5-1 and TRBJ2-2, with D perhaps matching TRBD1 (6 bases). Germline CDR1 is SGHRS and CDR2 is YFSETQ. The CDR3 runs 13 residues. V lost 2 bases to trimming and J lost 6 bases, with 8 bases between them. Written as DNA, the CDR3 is TGCGCCAGCAGCTTACACAGGGCCGGGGAGCTGTTTTTT. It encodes CASSLHRAGELFF.

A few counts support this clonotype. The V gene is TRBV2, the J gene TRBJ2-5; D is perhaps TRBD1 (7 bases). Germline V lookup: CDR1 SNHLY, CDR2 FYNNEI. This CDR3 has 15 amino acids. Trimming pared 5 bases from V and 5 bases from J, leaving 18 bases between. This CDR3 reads CASSSYLTGRETQYF. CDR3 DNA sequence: TGTGCCAGCAGTTCTTACCTGACAGGGAGGGAGACCCAGTACTTC. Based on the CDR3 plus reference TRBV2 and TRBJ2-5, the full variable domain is EPEVTQTPSHQVTQMGQEVILRCVPISNHLYFYWYRQILGQKVEFLVSFYNNEISEKSEIFDDQFSVERPDGSNFTLKIRSTKLEDSAMYFCASSSYLTGRETQYFGPGTRLLVL.

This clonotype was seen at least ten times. CDR3 residues: CASSYLAGDADTQYF. The DNA of the CDR3 is TGTGCCAGCAGCTATCTAGCGGGAGACGCAGATACGCAGTATTTT. This chain links TRBV7-2 with TRBJ2-3; 10 bases fit TRBD2. Trimming at V came to 4 bases and at J to 4 bases, leaving 5 bases not matched to a gene. Germline V gene sequence: CDR1 SGHTA, CDR2 FQGNSA. This CDR3 has 15 amino acids.

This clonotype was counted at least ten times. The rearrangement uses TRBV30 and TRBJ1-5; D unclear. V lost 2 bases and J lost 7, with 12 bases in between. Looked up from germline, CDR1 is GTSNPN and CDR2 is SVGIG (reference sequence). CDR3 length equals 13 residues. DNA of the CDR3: TGTGCCTGGAGTCGAATAACCGGACAGCCCCAGCATTTT. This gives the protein CAWSRITGQPQHF.

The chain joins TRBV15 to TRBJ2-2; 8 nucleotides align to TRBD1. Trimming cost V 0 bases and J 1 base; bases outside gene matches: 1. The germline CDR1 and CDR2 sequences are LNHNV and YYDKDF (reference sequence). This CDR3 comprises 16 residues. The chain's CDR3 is CATSRDGTGNTGELFF. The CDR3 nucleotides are TGTGCCACCAGCAGAGACGGGACAGGGAACACCGGGGAGCTGTTTTTT.

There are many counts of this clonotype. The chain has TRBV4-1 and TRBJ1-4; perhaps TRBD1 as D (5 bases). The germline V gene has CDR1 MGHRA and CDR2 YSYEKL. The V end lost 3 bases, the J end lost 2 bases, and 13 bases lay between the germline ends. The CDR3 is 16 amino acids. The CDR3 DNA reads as TGCGCCAGCAGCCAGCGGGGGGTCGGTACTAATGAAAAACTGTTTTTT. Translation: CASSQRGVGTNEKLFF.

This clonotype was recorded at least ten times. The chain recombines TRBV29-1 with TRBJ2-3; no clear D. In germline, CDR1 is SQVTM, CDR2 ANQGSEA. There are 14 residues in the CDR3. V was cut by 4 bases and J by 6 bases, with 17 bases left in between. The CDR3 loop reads CSVGIGSTSDTQYF. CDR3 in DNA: TGCAGCGTTGGTATAGGGTCAACATCGGATACGCAGTATTTT.

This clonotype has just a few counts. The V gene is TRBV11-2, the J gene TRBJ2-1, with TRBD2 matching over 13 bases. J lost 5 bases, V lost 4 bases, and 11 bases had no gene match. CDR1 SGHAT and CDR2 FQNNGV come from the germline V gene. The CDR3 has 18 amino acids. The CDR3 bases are TGTGCCAGCAGCTCCGGGACTAGCGGGGTGGTGGGGCACAATGAGCAGTTCTTC. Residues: CASSSGTSGVVGHNEQFF. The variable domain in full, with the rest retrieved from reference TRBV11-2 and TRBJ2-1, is EAGVAQSPRYKIIEKRQSVAFWCNPISGHATLYWYQQILGQGPKLLIQFQNNGVVDDSQLPKDRFSAERLKGVDSTLKIQPAKLEDSAVYLCASSSGTSGVVGHNEQFFGPGTRLTVL.

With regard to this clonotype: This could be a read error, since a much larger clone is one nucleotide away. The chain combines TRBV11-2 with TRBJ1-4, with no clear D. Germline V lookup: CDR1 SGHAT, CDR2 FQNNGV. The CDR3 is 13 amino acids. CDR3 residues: CVTRRWGGEKLFF. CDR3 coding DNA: TGTGTCACCCGGAGGTGGGGAGGGGAAAAACTGTTTTTT.

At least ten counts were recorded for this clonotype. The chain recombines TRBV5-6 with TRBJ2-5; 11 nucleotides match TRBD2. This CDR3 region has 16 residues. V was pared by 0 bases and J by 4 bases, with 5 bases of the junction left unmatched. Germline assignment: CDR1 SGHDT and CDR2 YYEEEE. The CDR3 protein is CASSLDLAGGRETQYF. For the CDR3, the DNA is TGTGCCAGCAGCTTGGATCTAGCGGGGGGTAGAGAGACCCAGTACTTC.

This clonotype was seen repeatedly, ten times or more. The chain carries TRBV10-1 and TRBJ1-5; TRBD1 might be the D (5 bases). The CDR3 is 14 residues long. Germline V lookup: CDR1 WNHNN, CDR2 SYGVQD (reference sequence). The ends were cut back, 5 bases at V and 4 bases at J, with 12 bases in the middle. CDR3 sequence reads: CASSIRVRNQPQHF. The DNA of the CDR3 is TGCGCCAGCAGTATCAGGGTTCGGAATCAGCCCCAGCATTTT.

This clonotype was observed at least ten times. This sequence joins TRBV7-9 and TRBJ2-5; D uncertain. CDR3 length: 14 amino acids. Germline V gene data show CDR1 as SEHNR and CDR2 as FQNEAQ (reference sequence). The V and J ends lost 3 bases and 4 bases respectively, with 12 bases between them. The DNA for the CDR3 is TGTGCCAGCAGCTTTGGGCTTGGCGGAGAGACCCAGTACTTC. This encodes CASSFGLGGETQYF. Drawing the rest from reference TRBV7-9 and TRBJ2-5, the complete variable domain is DTGVSQNPRHKITKRGQNVTFRCDPISEHNRLYWYRQTLGQGPEFLTYFQNEAQLEKSRLLSDRFSAERPKGSFSTLEIQRTEQGDSAMYLCASSFGLGGETQYFGPGTRLLVL.

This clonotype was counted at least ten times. CDR3 sequence reads: CSARDQKYTADTQYF. The CDR3 nucleotides read TGCAGTGCTAGAGATCAAAAATACACTGCAGATACGCAGTATTTT. The J gene is TRBJ2-3, the V gene TRBV20-1; D gene ambiguous. This CDR3 spans 15 amino acids. Germline values: CDR1 DFQATT, CDR2 SNEGSKA (reference sequence). Trimming removed 0 bases from V and 4 bases from J, with 14 bases in between.

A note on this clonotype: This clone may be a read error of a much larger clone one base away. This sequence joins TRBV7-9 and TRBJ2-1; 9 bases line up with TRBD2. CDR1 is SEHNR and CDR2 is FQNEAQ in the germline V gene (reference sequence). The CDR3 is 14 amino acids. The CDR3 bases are TGTGCCGGCAGCTTACGGCGGGGGGGCAGTGAGCAGTTCTTC. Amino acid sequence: CAGSLRRGGSEQFF.

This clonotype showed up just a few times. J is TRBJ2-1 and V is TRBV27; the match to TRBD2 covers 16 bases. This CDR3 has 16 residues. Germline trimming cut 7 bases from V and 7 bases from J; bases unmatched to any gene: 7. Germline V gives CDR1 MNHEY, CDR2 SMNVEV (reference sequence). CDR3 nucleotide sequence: TGTGCCAGCATCCCCGGGACTAGCGGGAGGGGGAATGAGCAGTTCTTC. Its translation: CASIPGTSGRGNEQFF.

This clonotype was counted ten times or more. In DNA form, the CDR3 reads TGTGCCAGCAGCTTGAGGACAGGGAGCTCTAACTATGGCTACACCTTC. This translates into CASSLRTGSSNYGYTF. The chain has TRBV9 and TRBJ1-2; 8 positions agree with TRBD1. With V trimmed by 4 bases and J by 0 bases, 8 bases remained unmatched. The CDR3 runs 16 residues. Looked up from germline, CDR1 is SGDLS and CDR2 is YYNGEE.

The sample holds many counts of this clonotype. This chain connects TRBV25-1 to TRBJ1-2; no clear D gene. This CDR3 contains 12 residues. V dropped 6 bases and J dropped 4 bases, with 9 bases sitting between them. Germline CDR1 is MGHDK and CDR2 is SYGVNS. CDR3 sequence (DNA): TGTGCCAGCAGCAGTCCGTCCTATGGCTACACCTTC. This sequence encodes CASSSPSYGYTF.

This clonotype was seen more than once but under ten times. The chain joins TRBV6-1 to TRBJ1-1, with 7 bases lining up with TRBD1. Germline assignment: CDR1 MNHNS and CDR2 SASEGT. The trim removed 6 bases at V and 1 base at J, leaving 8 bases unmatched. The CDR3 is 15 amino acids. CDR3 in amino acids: CASRRQGPTNTEAFF. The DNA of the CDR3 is TGTGCCAGCAGAAGACAGGGACCGACGAACACTGAAGCTTTCTTT.

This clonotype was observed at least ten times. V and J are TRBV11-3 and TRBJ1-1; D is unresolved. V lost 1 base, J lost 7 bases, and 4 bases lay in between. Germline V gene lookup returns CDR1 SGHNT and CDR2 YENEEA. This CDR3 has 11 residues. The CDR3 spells CASSLAGEAFF. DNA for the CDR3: TGTGCCAGCAGCTTAGCAGGTGAAGCTTTCTTT.

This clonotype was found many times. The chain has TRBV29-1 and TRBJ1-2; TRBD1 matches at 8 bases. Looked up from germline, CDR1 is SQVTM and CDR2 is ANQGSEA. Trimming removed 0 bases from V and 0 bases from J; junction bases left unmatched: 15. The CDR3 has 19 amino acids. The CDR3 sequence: CSVEDLQANTGGANYGYTF. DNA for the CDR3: TGCAGCGTTGAAGATCTTCAAGCGAATACAGGGGGGGCTAACTATGGCTACACCTTC.

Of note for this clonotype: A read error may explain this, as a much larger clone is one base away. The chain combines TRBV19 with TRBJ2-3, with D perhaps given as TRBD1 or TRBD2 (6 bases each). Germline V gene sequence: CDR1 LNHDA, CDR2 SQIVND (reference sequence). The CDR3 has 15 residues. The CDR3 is CVSKEGGRSTDTQYF. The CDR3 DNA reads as TGTGTCAGTAAAGAAGGGGGGCGATCCACAGATACGCAGTATTTT.

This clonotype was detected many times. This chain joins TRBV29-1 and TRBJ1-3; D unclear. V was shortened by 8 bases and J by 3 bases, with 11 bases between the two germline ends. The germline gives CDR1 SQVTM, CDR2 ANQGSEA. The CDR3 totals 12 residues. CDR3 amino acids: CSIVEGGNTIYF. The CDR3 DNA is TGCAGCATCGTGGAGGGTGGAAACACCATATATTTT.

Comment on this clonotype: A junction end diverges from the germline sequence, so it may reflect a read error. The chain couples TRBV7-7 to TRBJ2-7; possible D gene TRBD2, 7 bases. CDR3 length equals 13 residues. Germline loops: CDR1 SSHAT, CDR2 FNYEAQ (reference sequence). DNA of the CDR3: TGTACCAGCAGTTACCGCGGGGGCAACGAGCAGTACTTC. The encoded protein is CTSSYRGGNEQYF.

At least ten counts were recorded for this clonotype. CDR3 protein: CSVDLPGLGPSGTQYF. The CDR3 nucleotides read TGCAGCGTTGACCTTCCGGGACTCGGGCCGTCTGGGACGCAGTATTTT. V and J are TRBV29-1 and TRBJ2-3, with TRBD2 as a possible D gene (6 bases). This CDR3 region has 16 residues. Per germline, CDR1 SQVTM and CDR2 ANQGSEA. V shed 3 bases and J shed 9 bases, with 25 bases lying between them.

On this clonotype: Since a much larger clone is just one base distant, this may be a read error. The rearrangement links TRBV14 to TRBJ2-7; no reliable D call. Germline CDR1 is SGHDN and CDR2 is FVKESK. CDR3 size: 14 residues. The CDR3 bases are TGTGCCGGCAGCCAAGTATCCGGCTACTACGAGCAGTACTTC. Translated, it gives CAGSQVSGYYEQYF. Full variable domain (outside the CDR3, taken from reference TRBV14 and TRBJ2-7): EAGVTQFPSHSVIEKGQTVTLRCDPISGHDNLYWYRRVMGKEIKFLLHFVKESKQDESGMPNNRFLAERTGGTYSTLKVQPAELEDSGVYFCAGSQVSGYYEQYFGPGTRLTVT.

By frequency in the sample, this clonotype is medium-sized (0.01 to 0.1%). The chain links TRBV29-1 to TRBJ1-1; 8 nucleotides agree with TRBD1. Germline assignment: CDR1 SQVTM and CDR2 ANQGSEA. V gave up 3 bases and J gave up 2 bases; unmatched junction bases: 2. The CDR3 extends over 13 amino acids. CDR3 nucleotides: TGCAGCGTTGACGGACAGGGAAACACTGAAGCTTTCTTT. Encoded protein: CSVDGQGNTEAFF.

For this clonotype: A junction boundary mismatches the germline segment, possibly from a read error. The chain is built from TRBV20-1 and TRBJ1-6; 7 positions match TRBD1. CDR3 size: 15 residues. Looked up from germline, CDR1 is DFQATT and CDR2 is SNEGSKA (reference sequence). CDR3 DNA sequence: TGCTGTGCTAGACCGTCGACAGGGACCAATTCACCCCTCCACTTT. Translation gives CCARPSTGTNSPLHF.

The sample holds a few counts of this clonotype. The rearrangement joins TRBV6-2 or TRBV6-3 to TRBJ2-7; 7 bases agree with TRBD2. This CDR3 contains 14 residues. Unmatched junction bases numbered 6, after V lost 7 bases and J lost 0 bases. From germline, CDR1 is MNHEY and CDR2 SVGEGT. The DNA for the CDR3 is TGTGCCAGCACCCCCGGGGGGAGCTCCTACGAGCAGTACTTC. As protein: CASTPGGSSYEQYF.